This TCR beta chain was documented in a study of chemoradiotherapy in HPV16-positive cancers. Assay: immunoSEQ multiplex PCR; the TCRdb copy retains only in-frame clones and omits some. Of 1,500 to 2,000 clones listed, around 73% are singletons. The germline CDR1 and CDR2 sequences are MRHNA and SNTAGT. V shed 0 bases and J 4 bases; nucleotides not matched to a gene: 3. The CDR3 loop spans 16 amino acids. This clone showed up just once. The receptor was derived from a human donor with HPV-associated anogenital cancer. This sequence joins TRBV6-4 and TRBJ2-3; 11 positions match TRBD2. The source was tumor tissue, collected from a patient who underwent chemoradiotherapy. DNA for the CDR3: TGTGCCAGCAGTGACTCGGATAGCGGGGGGGCAGATACGCAGTATTTT. As protein: CASSDSDSGGADTQYF.